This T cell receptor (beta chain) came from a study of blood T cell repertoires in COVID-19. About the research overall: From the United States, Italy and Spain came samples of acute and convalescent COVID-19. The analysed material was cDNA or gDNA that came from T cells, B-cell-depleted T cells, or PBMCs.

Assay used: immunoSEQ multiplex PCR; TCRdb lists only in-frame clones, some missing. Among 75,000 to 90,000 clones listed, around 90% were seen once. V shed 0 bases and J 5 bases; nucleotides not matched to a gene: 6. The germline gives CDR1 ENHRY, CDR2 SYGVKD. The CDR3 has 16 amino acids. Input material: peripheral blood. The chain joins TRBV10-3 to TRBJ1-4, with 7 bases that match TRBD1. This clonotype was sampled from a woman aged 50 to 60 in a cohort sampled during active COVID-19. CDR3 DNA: TGTGCCATCAGTGAGTCGTTGACAGGGCGGAATGAAAAACTGTTTTTT. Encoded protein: CAISESLTGRNEKLFF.